This note documents a single T cell receptor beta chain sequence. As yet, its antigen is unknown. This specimen belongs to a study of response to subunit inactivated influenza vaccine. The CDR3 length is 13 residues. The V end lost 0 bases, the J end lost 7 bases, and 10 bases lay between the germline ends. Germline CDR1 is SGHVS and CDR2 is FQNEAQ. TCRdb ran MiXCR on the RT-PCR reads and lists one entry per CDR3 protein. The sample has under 500,000 distinct CDR3 sequences, roughly 11% seen once. Findings and limits, study-wide: The authors suggested that few new T cells are recruited per seasonal influenza vaccination.

The receptor's source is a man aged 45 to 65 who received an inactivated influenza vaccine. The specimen comprised PBMCs from blood, sampled roughly 6 weeks after vaccination. The chain couples TRBV7-8 to TRBJ2-7; possible D gene TRBD2, 5 bases. The CDR3 DNA reads as TGTGCCAGCAGCTTAGCGCTACCGGGGGAGCAGTACTTC. Its translation: CASSLALPGEQYF.